This TCR beta chain emerged from a study of cytomegalovirus exposure and HLA in healthy donors. The J segment lost 8 bases and the V segment lost 8 bases, leaving 6 bases of the junction unmatched. The CDR3 runs to 14 residues. From germline, CDR1 is MNHEY and CDR2 SVGAGI. PCR employed 60 Vbeta and 13 Jbeta primers. Method: immunoSEQ multiplex PCR; TCRdb's copy keeps in-frame clones and lacks some. The sample lists some 200,000 clones; 70% were seen once. The sample was PBMCs. The chain recombines TRBV6-5 with TRBJ1-6; 10 bases are a match to TRBD1. This sequence was found in a man aged 40-49 years in good health and CMV-seropositive. The CDR3 loop is CASGPGTGDSPLHF. CDR3 bases: TGTGCCAGCGGTCCTGGGACAGGGGATTCACCCCTCCACTTT.